Following are 22 T cell receptor beta chains from one sample sequenced in a study of T cells in Graves' hyperthyroidism and ophthalmopathy. TCR beta CDR3 sequences were amplified from RNA transcripts. RT-PCR in the first round (using the HTBI primer set) targeted the TCR CDR3. TCRdb re-analysed the multiplex PCR reads in MiXCR, keeping a single row per CDR3 protein. The sample has around 250,000 distinct CDR3 sequences, about 14% seen once. Material for sequencing was blood. The receptors stem from a woman aged 35 to 49 with Graves' hyperthyroidism that later progressed to Graves' ophthalmopathy.

V gene TRBV24-1 combines with J gene TRBJ2-4; possible D gene TRBD1, 6 bases. Germline CDR1 KGHDR, CDR2 SFDVKD. Trimming removed 3 bases from V and 0 bases from J, with 11 bases in between. There are 16 residues in the CDR3. CDR3: CATSDGTTLAKNIQYF. The DNA for the CDR3 is TGTGCCACCAGTGATGGGACAACTCTAGCCAAAAACATTCAGTACTTC.

In this sample, this clonotype turned up many times. The chain couples TRBV12-3 or TRBV12-4 to TRBJ2-7, with TRBD1 matching 9 bases. Germline trimming cut 1 base from V and 3 bases from J; bases unmatched to any gene: 4. This CDR3 has 15 amino acids. In DNA, the CDR3 is TGTGCCAGCAGTTTAGAAGGGACAGGGAACTACGAGCAGTACTTC. Encoded protein: CASSLEGTGNYEQYF.

The chain has TRBV6-2 or TRBV6-3 and TRBJ1-2; 9 bases match TRBD1. Germline lookup yields CDR1 MNHEY and CDR2 SVGEGT. The CDR3 is 18 amino acids. Losses at the gene ends were 5 bases for V and 3 bases for J; bases not matched to a gene: 16. CDR3 loop: CASSGTRSGTGSDYGYTF. In nucleotides, the CDR3 is TGTGCCAGCAGTGGAACCCGAAGCGGGACAGGGAGCGACTATGGCTACACCTTC.

This clonotype was counted ten times or more. This chain connects TRBV10-3 to TRBJ1-4, with no clear D. The germline gives CDR1 ENHRY, CDR2 SYGVKD. The CDR3 is made up of 14 amino acids. Trimming removed 5 bases from V and 1 base from J, with 8 bases in between. The CDR3 spells CAISSGRTNEKLFF. CDR3 DNA sequence: TGTGCCATCAGTAGCGGTAGAACTAATGAAAAACTGTTTTTT.

This clonotype was observed at least ten times. The chain has TRBV28 and TRBJ1-5, with D maybe TRBD1 (5 bases). CDR3 length: 16 amino acids. The germline gives CDR1 MDHEN, CDR2 SYDVKM. The ends were cut back, 5 bases at V and 0 bases at J, with 14 bases in the middle. In nucleotides, the CDR3 is TGTGCCAGCAGTACGGGACGGACGTATAGCAATCAGCCCCAGCATTTT. Protein sequence: CASSTGRTYSNQPQHF. Complete variable domain (other parts from reference TRBV28 and TRBJ1-5): DVKVTQSSRYLVKRTGEKVFLECVQDMDHENMFWYRQDPGLGLRLIYFSYDVKMKEKGDIPEGYSVSREKKERFSLILESASTNQTSMYLCASSTGRTYSNQPQHFGDGTRLSIL.

This clonotype was seen many times. V gene TRBV20-1 combines with J gene TRBJ1-1; D is possibly TRBD1 (6 bases). The CDR3 sequence is 12 residues long. Germline V lookup: CDR1 DFQATT, CDR2 SNEGSKA (reference sequence). The V gene lost 3 bases and the J gene lost 3 bases, with 8 bases spanning the gap. In DNA form, the CDR3 reads TGCAGTGCTAGGGCAGGGGACACTGAAGCTTTCTTT. Translated: CSARAGDTEAFF.

This clonotype was recorded at least ten times. The chain uses TRBV6-2 or TRBV6-3 and TRBJ2-5; D is uncertain. CDR1 and CDR2 from the germline V gene are MNHEY and SVGEGT. V lost 6 bases to trimming and J lost 0 bases, with 8 bases between them. This CDR3 spans 13 amino acids. CDR3 region: CASRPSYQETQYF. The CDR3 nucleotides read TGTGCCAGCAGACCCTCGTACCAAGAGACCCAGTACTTC.

J is TRBJ2-7 and V is TRBV20-1; 8 nucleotides agree with TRBD2. This CDR3 region has 15 residues. The ends lost 3 bases at V and 2 bases at J; junction bases unmatched: 9. Germline V gene data show CDR1 as DFQATT and CDR2 as SNEGSKA (reference sequence). CDR3 in amino acids: CSARELAEITYEQYF. DNA for the CDR3: TGCAGTGCTAGGGAACTAGCGGAGATCACCTACGAGCAGTACTTC.

This clonotype was seen at least ten times. The genes are TRBV2 and TRBJ2-2; D remains unclear. In germline, CDR1 is SNHLY, CDR2 FYNNEI. The CDR3 length is 12 residues. CDR3 bases: TGTGCAGTAACACAGAACACCGGGGAGCTGTTTTTT. Translated, it gives CAVTQNTGELFF.

This clonotype was recorded at least ten times. The rearrangement links TRBV3-1 to TRBJ2-7; 12 nucleotides agree with TRBD2. Per the germline V gene, CDR1 is LGHDT and CDR2 is YNNKEL (reference sequence). V gave up 1 base and J gave up 3 bases; unmatched junction bases: 4. The CDR3 is 16 amino acids. The CDR3 DNA reads TGTGCCAGCAGCCAAGCGACTAGCGGGAGACTCTACGAGCAGTACTTC. This codes for CASSQATSGRLYEQYF.

This clonotype was seen more than once but under ten times. The gene calls are TRBV28 and TRBJ1-4; TRBD1 is a possible D gene (6 bases). The length of the CDR3 is 15 residues. Trimming cost V 2 bases and J 7 bases, with 14 bases left between them. From germline, CDR1 is MDHEN and CDR2 SYDVKM. The CDR3 nucleotides are TGTGCCAGCAGTTTAGCGGGGGCGCGGGGTGAAAAACTGTTTTTT. Residues: CASSLAGARGEKLFF.

This clonotype was recorded many times. CDR3 region: CASSLTSSGIIEQYF. The DNA of the CDR3 is TGTGCCAGCAGCTTAACGTCCAGCGGTATTATCGAGCAGTACTTC. The chain carries TRBV7-3 and TRBJ2-7; possibly TRBD2 for D (5 bases). Germline CDR1 is SGHTA and CDR2 is FQGTGA. CDR3 length: 15 amino acids. V was clipped by 0 bases and J by 6 bases, with 15 bases between them.

This clonotype was picked up many times. The J gene is TRBJ2-1, the V gene TRBV27; TRBD2 might be the D (6 bases). V was trimmed by 0 bases and J by 5 bases, leaving 32 bases between them. The CDR3 length is 22 residues. CDR1 and CDR2 from the germline V gene are MNHEY and SMNVEV (reference sequence). CDR3 sequence reads: CASSLSERAWVTSPRTNNEQFF. In nucleotides, the CDR3 is TGTGCCAGCAGTTTATCCGAGAGGGCGTGGGTCACTAGCCCGAGAACCAACAATGAGCAGTTCTTC.

Details on this clonotype: This could be a read error, since a much larger clone is one nucleotide away. CDR3 protein: CASSQAGALYNEQYF. The CDR3 coding sequence is TGTGCCAGCAGTCAAGCGGGAGCCCTCTACAATGAGCAGTACTTC. The chain recombines TRBV27 with TRBJ2-1; TRBD2 matches 8 bases. The assigned J gene may be wrong: the sequence end matches TRBJ2-7 better. CDR1 MNHEY and CDR2 SMNVEV come from the germline V gene (reference sequence). This CDR3 contains 15 residues.

This clonotype was observed many times. The CDR3: CASSPGLGNEQYF. In nucleotides, the CDR3 is TGTGCCAGCAGTCCCGGACTGGGGAACGAGCAGTACTTC. This chain connects TRBV28 to TRBJ2-7; a possible D gene is TRBD2 (5 bases). This CDR3 is built from 13 residues. The germline V gene has CDR1 MDHEN and CDR2 SYDVKM. The V and J ends lost 5 bases and 5 bases respectively, with 13 bases between them.

The sample holds many counts of this clonotype. The chain links TRBV7-2 to TRBJ2-7; possibly TRBD1 for D (5 bases). This CDR3 is 15 amino acids long. Germline values: CDR1 SGHTA, CDR2 FQGNSA. The germline V and J ends were trimmed by 2 bases and 3 bases, with 14 bases remaining between them. CDR3 in amino acids: CASSLIATASYEQYF. CDR3 nucleotides: TGTGCCAGCAGCTTAATTGCGACAGCTAGCTACGAGCAGTACTTC.

Many counts were recorded for this clonotype. The rearrangement joins TRBV12-3 or TRBV12-4 to TRBJ2-1; D not resolved. The V end was cut by 7 bases, the J end by 0 bases, with 16 bases between. The CDR3 runs to 16 residues. This CDR3 reads CASTVSDVSSYNEQFF. The CDR3 DNA sequence: TGTGCCAGCACCGTATCCGACGTCAGCTCCTACAATGAGCAGTTCTTC.

V and J are TRBV12-3 or TRBV12-4 and TRBJ2-7, with 10 bases aligning to TRBD2. V was pared by 8 bases and J by 7 bases, with 11 bases of the junction left unmatched. This CDR3 comprises 14 residues. The CDR3 DNA follows: TGTGCCAGCGGAGGACTAGCGGACTCGAGGGAGCAGTACTTC. It is translated as CASGGLADSREQYF.

This clonotype was observed a few times. The chain has TRBV10-1 and TRBJ2-1; TRBD1 matches at 9 bases. CDR3 length equals 17 residues. V dropped 4 bases and J dropped 3; count of bases not matched to a gene: 10. Germline CDR1 is WNHNN and CDR2 is SYGVQD (reference sequence). CDR3 protein: CASSGGTGRPLYNEQFF. CDR3 DNA sequence: TGCGCCAGCAGTGGGGGGACAGGGCGGCCCCTCTACAATGAGCAGTTCTTC.

This clonotype has only a few counts. CDR3 residues: CASSSQGLYEQYF. CDR3 DNA: TGTGCCAGCAGCTCCCAGGGTTTGTACGAGCAGTACTTC. The chain couples TRBV7-9 to TRBJ2-7; possible D gene TRBD1, 5 bases. CDR1 is SEHNR, CDR2 FQNEAQ, per germline (reference sequence). Trimming took off 4 bases at V and 4 bases at J, with 11 bases between the two ends. The CDR3 loop spans 13 amino acids. Drawing the rest from reference TRBV7-9 and TRBJ2-7, the complete variable domain is DTGVSQNPRHKITKRGQNVTFRCDPISEHNRLYWYRQTLGQGPEFLTYFQNEAQLEKSRLLSDRFSAERPKGSFSTLEIQRTEQGDSAMYLCASSSQGLYEQYFGPGTRLTVT.

This clonotype showed up many times. The gene calls are TRBV27 and TRBJ2-5; 7 nucleotides agree with TRBD2. Germline CDR1 reads MNHEY; CDR2 reads SMNVEV (reference sequence). The J segment lost 3 bases and the V segment lost 6 bases, leaving 31 bases of the junction unmatched. The CDR3 runs to 22 residues. The CDR3 sequence: CASSRKIRTRAAPQAKEETQYF. The CDR3 DNA sequence: TGTGCCAGCAGCCGAAAAATAAGGACTAGAGCAGCCCCGCAGGCCAAGGAAGAGACCCAGTACTTC.

This clonotype was seen at least ten times. The chain recombines TRBV9 with TRBJ1-1; no firm D call. Germline CDR1 reads SGDLS; CDR2 reads YYNGEE. V was pared by 4 bases and J by 1 base, with 17 bases between. The CDR3 runs 16 residues. CDR3 protein: CASSQSEGTKNTEAFF. The CDR3, as DNA: TGTGCCAGCAGCCAATCTGAGGGCACGAAGAACACTGAAGCTTTCTTT.